A single sample is the source of the 12 T cell receptor beta chains below, sequenced in a study of cytotoxic CD8 clonotypes in ibrutinib-treated CLL. Repertoires were generated with immunoSEQ multiplex PCR, while TCRdb's copy carries only in-frame clones and drops some. The sample contains about 200,000 clones, more than 70% of which appear only once. This sample comprised PBMCs, obtained after 12 months of ibrutinib treatment. Receptor source: a human donor with chronic lymphocytic leukemia.

The chain has TRBV11-2 and TRBJ2-6, with D uncertain. The CDR3 loop spans 13 amino acids. The germline V and J ends were trimmed by 1 base and 2 bases, with 0 bases remaining between them. CDR1 is SGHAT, CDR2 FQNNGV, per germline. The CDR3 sequence is CASSLAGANVLTF. In DNA, the CDR3 is TGTGCCAGCAGCTTAGCTGGGGCCAACGTCCTGACTTTC.

This chain links TRBV5-1 with TRBJ2-1; the D gene is possibly TRBD2 (6 bases). The germline CDR1 and CDR2 sequences are SGHRS and YFSETQ. The CDR3 is made up of 14 amino acids. V was trimmed by 0 bases and J by 5 bases, leaving 9 bases between them. CDR3 amino acids: CASSLAAGNNEQFF. DNA for the CDR3: TGCGCCAGCAGCTTGGCGGCGGGAAACAATGAGCAGTTCTTC.

The rearrangement uses TRBV5-1 and TRBJ1-2, with D possibly matching TRBD1 (6 bases). The CDR3 length is 12 residues. The germline V gene has CDR1 SGHRS and CDR2 YFSETQ. DNA for the CDR3: TGCGCTGTAACGGGGGGCGAGGAGGGCTACACCTTC. Translating gives CAVTGGEEGYTF.

The chain couples TRBV27 to TRBJ2-7; TRBD2 matches at 7 bases. The CDR3 loop spans 14 amino acids. CDR1 is MNHEY, CDR2 SMNVEV, per germline (reference sequence). V trimming: 3 bases; J trimming: 3 bases; junction bases outside the gene matches: 5. The CDR3 loop reads CASSFAGAIYEQYF. CDR3 coding DNA: TGTGCCAGCAGTTTTGCGGGAGCGATCTACGAGCAGTACTTC.

The genes are TRBV27 and TRBJ1-5; no definite D call. V lost 3 bases, J lost 1 base, and 4 bases lay in between. From germline, CDR1 is MNHEY and CDR2 SMNVEV (reference sequence). The CDR3 contains 13 residues. CDR3 nucleotide sequence: TGTGCCAGCAGTTTTAAAAGCAATCAGCCCCAGCATTTT. This translates into CASSFKSNQPQHF.

The chain links TRBV27 to TRBJ1-4, with 9 bases matching TRBD1. V was pared by 5 bases and J by 0 bases, with 10 bases of the junction left unmatched. This CDR3 spans 18 amino acids. The germline V gene encodes CDR1 MNHEY and CDR2 SMNVEV (reference sequence). CDR3 sequence reads: CASSPRPGQGATNEKLFF. CDR3 nucleotides: TGTGCCAGCAGTCCTCGACCGGGACAGGGCGCAACTAATGAAAAACTGTTTTTT.

The chain joins TRBV18 to TRBJ1-5; D is undetermined. Germline V gene lookup returns CDR1 KGHSH and CDR2 LQKENI. CDR3 length: 14 amino acids. V lost 2 bases to trimming and J lost 0 bases, with 5 bases between them. The CDR3, as DNA: TGTGCCAGCTCACCAGTTGTTAGCAATCAGCCCCAGCATTTT. As protein: CASSPVVSNQPQHF.

The gene calls are TRBV4-2 and TRBJ2-1, with TRBD2 matching over 9 bases. Germline CDR1 is LGHNA and CDR2 is YNFKEQ. The CDR3 spans 17 residues. J was trimmed by 7 bases and V by 0 bases; bases with no gene match: 10. CDR3 protein: CASSQEPAGGPKNEQFF. The CDR3 nucleotides are TGTGCCAGCAGCCAAGAGCCGGCGGGAGGGCCAAAGAATGAGCAGTTCTTC.

The chain couples TRBV2 to TRBJ2-1, with 7 bases aligning to TRBD2. Trimming took 7 bases from V and 5 from J; bases not matched to a gene: 8. This CDR3 has 14 amino acids. Germline lookup yields CDR1 SNHLY and CDR2 FYNNEI. CDR3 sequence reads: CASTWGGGNNEQFF. The CDR3 region has the DNA TGTGCCAGCACCTGGGGGGGAGGGAACAATGAGCAGTTCTTC.

This clone was picked up a small number of times. The chain combines TRBV9 with TRBJ1-1; TRBD1 aligns across 8 bases. V lost 3 bases and J lost 2; bases outside the gene matches: 3. The CDR3 is 14 amino acids. CDR1 is SGDLS, CDR2 YYNGEE, per germline. The CDR3 DNA is TGTGCCAGCAGCGGAGACAGGGGAAACACTGAAGCTTTCTTT. Translated, it gives CASSGDRGNTEAFF.

The chain has TRBV11-2 and TRBJ2-1; D gene uncertain. The V gene's germline CDR1 is SGHAT and CDR2 FQNNGV. The CDR3 sequence is 16 residues long. Trimming shortened V by 0 bases and J by 3 bases, and 12 bases separated the two germline ends. The CDR3 here is CASSLERRLNYNEQFF. CDR3 nucleotides: TGTGCCAGCAGCTTAGAACGGAGACTTAACTACAATGAGCAGTTCTTC.

This clone appeared a single time. V and J are TRBV6-5 and TRBJ1-2, with D perhaps matching TRBD1 (5 bases). V lost 0 bases and J lost 7, with 15 bases in between. The germline V gene has CDR1 MNHEY and CDR2 SVGAGI. CDR3 length: 15 residues. The CDR3 region has the DNA TGTGCCAGCAGTTACTCGACAGAGTTTAGATTTGGCTACACCTTC. Translation: CASSYSTEFRFGYTF.